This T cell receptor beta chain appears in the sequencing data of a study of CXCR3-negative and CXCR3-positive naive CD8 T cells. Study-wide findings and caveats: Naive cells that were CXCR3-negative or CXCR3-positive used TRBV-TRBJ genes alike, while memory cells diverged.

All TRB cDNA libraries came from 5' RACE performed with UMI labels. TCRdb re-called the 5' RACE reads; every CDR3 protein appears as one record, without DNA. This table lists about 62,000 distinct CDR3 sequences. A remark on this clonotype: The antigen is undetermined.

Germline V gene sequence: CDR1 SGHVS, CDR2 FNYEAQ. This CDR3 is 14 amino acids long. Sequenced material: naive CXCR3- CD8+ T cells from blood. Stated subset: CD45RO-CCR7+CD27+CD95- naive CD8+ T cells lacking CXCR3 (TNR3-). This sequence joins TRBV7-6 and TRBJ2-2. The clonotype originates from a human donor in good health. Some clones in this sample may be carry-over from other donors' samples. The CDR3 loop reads CASSFEWGTGELFF.